This TCR beta chain came from a study of early T cells in non-severe SARS-CoV-2 infection. Study overall: The study sequenced bulk RNA from unsorted whole blood, with chains unpaired.

General study points: Matches to VDJdb favored anti-spike CD8 responses and missed private and CD4 specificities.

This CDR3 is built from 14 residues. The V and J ends lost 0 bases and 0 bases respectively, with 6 bases between them. The germline V gene encodes CDR1 LNHDA and CDR2 SQIVND (reference sequence). The TCR library protocol attached unique molecular identifiers to the individual cDNA molecules. One entry per CDR3 protein, called by TCRdb with MiXCR from the 5' RACE reads. This table has some 32,000 distinct CDR3 sequences, 3% to 5% appearing once. This clonotype was detected ten times or more. Its antigen is undetermined. The sequencing sample was made of whole blood. V gene TRBV19 combines with J gene TRBJ2-7; tentatively, D is TRBD1 (5 bases). The TCR originated in an adult who was a healthcare worker with PCR-confirmed SARS-CoV-2 infection or an uninfected control (not recorded which). In DNA, the CDR3 is TGTGCCAGTAGTATAGATACAGGCTCCTACGAGCAGTACTTC. It is translated as CASSIDTGSYEQYF.